The following is a TCR beta chain sequence with its context. Its antigen is currently unknown. J lost 3 bases, V lost 6 bases, and 3 bases had no gene match. The CDR3 is made up of 13 amino acids. Germline loops: CDR1 MDHEN, CDR2 SYDVKM. This sample was taken from a study of OX40 agonist ivuxolimab in advanced cancers. Background on the study: Patients received intravenous ivuxolimab every 2 weeks at 0.01 to 10 mg/kg.

General study points: Expanded peripheral T cell antigen specificity was not determined.

Only in-frame clones appear in the TCRdb table, and some are missing; sequencing was by immunoSEQ multiplex PCR. The sample contains about 54,000 clones, approximately 90% of which appear only once. Patients who had autoimmune disease history or got systemic immunosuppression were left out. This TCR derives from an adult with an advanced solid tumor such as melanoma, head and neck, liver or kidney cancer. The material was CD4+ or CD8+ T cells sorted from blood, obtained in a trial of the OX40 agonist ivuxolimab. The rearrangement links TRBV28 to TRBJ2-7; 9 nucleotides line up with TRBD1. This CDR3 is CASRRTGVYEQYF. The CDR3 bases are TGTGCCAGCAGACGGACAGGGGTCTACGAGCAGTACTTC.